This T cell receptor beta chain comes out of a study of T cells expressing NK-cell markers. Whole-study context: The authors sequenced eight donors, of whom seven were HCMV-seropositive and one was seronegative.

As for this clonotype: The target antigen is unknown.

What made the TCR beta cDNA was 5'RACE template switching with UMIs. Using the 5' RACE reads, TCRdb records one entry per CDR3 protein without DNA. This table lists 550,000 to 600,000 distinct CDR3 sequences. Whole-study findings and limits: In a group of several donors, dominant NKG2C+ clonotypes represented 1.0-7.0% of CD8+ T cells.

Material: blood T cells: a sorted CD56 or NKG2C T cell subset, CD4+ or CD8+ T cells, or bulk PBMC T cells (not recorded which). This clonotype originated in a man aged 18-30 years in good health.

The CDR3 sequence: CATSRNGGGTQYF. The chain combines TRBV15 with TRBJ2-3; TCRdb's D gene call, TRBD1, goes unchecked for lack of DNA. CDR1 is LNHNV, CDR2 YYDKDF, per germline (reference sequence). The CDR3 totals 13 residues.